This entry is about one TCR beta chain. The table lists this clonotype with many counts. What antigen it recognizes has not been identified. It has no much larger one-base neighbor in the sample; base qualities were not kept. In light of the paper, this sample's time point label describes: newly diagnosed GD, antithyroid drugs for less than 3 months. For both TCR sequencing and RNA sequencing, RNA was extracted from PBMCs in TRIzol. Graves' disease was diagnosed according to American Thyroid Association guidelines. The patients came from an endocrinology department in Xi'an, China. From each patient, approximately 9 milliliters of peripheral blood was collected into an EDTA anticoagulant tube. Ficoll Paque Plus density gradient separation was used to isolate PBMCs, and no further T cell sorting was performed. An Agilent 2100 Bioanalyzer and agarose gel were used to check RNA quality, and a NanoDrop 2000 was used to measure RNA concentration.

These data come from a study of regulatory T cells in long-lasting Graves disease (dated by TCRdb to the early 2020s). Turning to the overall study: Newly diagnosed Graves' disease patients had taken antithyroid drugs for less than 3 months. Peripheral blood TCR sequencing and RNA sequencing compared persistent Graves' disease patients with newly diagnosed Graves' disease patients. The study took place in China and was registered as a clinical trial. TCR sequencing covered some 13 persistent and roughly 20 newly diagnosed Graves' disease patients, around 33 samples in total. Beyond this particular receptor, the publication reports: Only the TCR beta chain was sequenced and analyzed. Lower TCR Shannon entropy and fewer highly expanded clones were observed in persistent Graves' disease patients than in newly diagnosed patients, which suggested clonal expansion. The authors acknowledged the small sample size as a limitation that may reduce accuracy. Only peripheral blood was studied, because thyroid tissue, the primary lesion, was inaccessible. Persistent disease showed preferential use of TRBV28, TRBJ1-2 and TRBJ2-5, whereas newly diagnosed disease favored TRBV20-1 and TRBJ2-1. More public clonotypes were shared among persistent patients (under 3,000) than among newly diagnosed patients (roughly 1,000).

Trimming removed 0 bases from V and 10 bases from J, leaving 6 bases between the germline ends. The germline V gene (reference sequence) sets CDR1 to LGHDT and CDR2 to YNNKEL. The CDR3 has 11 amino acids, counting the end cysteine and phenylalanine. CDR3 DNA is the only sequence kept; it has 33 bases, read in frame from the first base. Libraries were built with multiplex PCR. The sequencing machine was an Illumina HiSeq 4000. CDR3 regions were amplified by Arm-PCR with iRepertoire HTBI primers to construct TCR beta libraries. PCR products were gel purified before sequencing. The original methods were these. Gene usage analysis of CDR3 amino acid clonotypes relied on the 60 or so TRBV and about 15 TRBJ segments identified across samples. COPE and FqMerger were used to merge the filtered high-quality paired reads into contigs. BLAST was used to align contigs to IMGT TRBV, TRBD and TRBJ reference genes, and CDR3 was defined according to IMGT. Any clonotype with a frequency above 0.1% was classified as a highly expanded clone. Shannon entropy was used to measure repertoire diversity, and the Gini coefficient was used to measure V-J evenness. A clonotype was considered public if more than one individual shared it. TCRdb itself trimmed the public reads at Q25 with fastp, ran MiXCR and retained productive beta chains. Records with the same CDR3 protein are collapsed into one entry carrying the most frequent genes and DNA. The V and J calls follow TCRdb's processing rather than the paper's. This sample has approximately 300,000 distinct CDR3 sequences in its table, and about a sixth of those were observed once. The ten biggest clones cover around 37% of the sample.

The specimen comprised peripheral blood mononuclear cells (PBMCs), sampled at new diagnosis, from a patient treated with antithyroid drugs. The receptor chain draws on TRBV3-1 and TRBJ1-2; the D gene cannot be resolved reliably. The TCR comes from a female donor with Graves disease. CDR3 sequence: CASSQDWLYTF. The DNA is TGTGCCAGCAGCCAAGATTGGCTCTACACCTTC. Outside the CDR3, residues come from the reference TRBV3-1 and TRBJ1-2 proteins, so the full variable domain is: DTAVSQTPKYLVTQMGNDKSIKCEQNLGHDTMYWYKQDSKKFLKIMFSYNNKELIINETVPNRFSPKSPDKAHLNLHINSLELGDSAVYFCASSQDWLYTFGSGTRLTVV.